The 31 T cell receptor beta chains below all came from one sample that was sequenced in a study of technical replicates of blood from four donors. Measured with immunoSEQ multiplex PCR; TCRdb has only the in-frame clones, and not every one. The table lists some 70,000 clones, roughly 92% of them singletons. Sequences were obtained from T cells isolated from PBMCs. The source is a human donor in good health.

The chain employs TRBV19 and TRBJ2-3; a possible D gene is TRBD1 (7 bases). In germline, CDR1 is LNHDA, CDR2 SQIVND (reference sequence). The CDR3 extends over 13 amino acids. Trimming pared 5 bases from V and 9 bases from J, leaving 15 bases between. This CDR3 reads CASSYTSGGTQYF. The CDR3 nucleotides read TGTGCCAGTAGTTACACCTCAGGGGGGACGCAGTATTTT.

The V and J genes are TRBV6-1 and TRBJ1-1; D call uncertain. CDR3 length equals 14 residues. V was trimmed by 0 bases and J by 6 bases, leaving 11 bases between them. Per the germline V gene, CDR1 is MNHNS and CDR2 is SASEGT. The CDR3 spells CASSEAPQFSEAFF. The CDR3, as DNA: TGTGCCAGCAGTGAAGCCCCCCAGTTCTCTGAAGCTTTCTTT.

Here the CDR3 reads CASSVRTRADTQYF. CDR3 nucleotide sequence: TGTGCCAGCAGCGTAAGGACAAGGGCCGATACGCAGTATTTT. The rearrangement joins TRBV9 to TRBJ2-3, with D tentatively TRBD1 (5 bases). V was cut by 1 base and J by 6 bases, with 12 bases left in between. The CDR3 spans 14 residues. The germline gives CDR1 SGDLS, CDR2 YYNGEE.

V is TRBV11-3 and J is TRBJ1-1, with 8 bases aligning to TRBD1. J lost 6 bases, V lost 4 bases, and 1 base had no gene match. The V gene's germline CDR1 is SGHNT and CDR2 YENEEA. This CDR3 is built from 12 residues. This CDR3 reads CASSSQGAEAFF. In DNA, the CDR3 is TGTGCCAGCAGCTCACAGGGGGCTGAAGCTTTCTTT.

This chain uses TRBV2 with TRBJ2-1; 9 bases match TRBD2. This CDR3 has 14 residues. V lost 10 bases, J lost 4 bases, and 8 bases stayed unmatched. Germline V lookup: CDR1 SNHLY, CDR2 FYNNEI. CDR3 amino acids: CAIPSGRSYNEQFF. CDR3 nucleotides: TGTGCCATCCCAAGCGGGAGGAGTTACAATGAGCAGTTCTTC.

The rearrangement links TRBV7-2 to TRBJ1-5; D not resolved. In germline, CDR1 is SGHTA, CDR2 FQGNSA. The CDR3 contains 15 residues. V dropped 4 bases and J dropped 4 bases, with 14 bases sitting between them. CDR3: CASSSGWPYNQPQHF. Here the CDR3 DNA reads TGTGCCAGCAGCTCGGGTTGGCCTTATAATCAGCCCCAGCATTTT. Variable domain in full (rest from reference TRBV7-2 and TRBJ1-5): GAGVSQSPSNKVTEKGKDVELRCDPISGHTALYWYRQSLGQGLEFLIYFQGNSAPDKSGLPSDRFSAERTGGSVSTLTIQRTQQEDSAVYLCASSSGWPYNQPQHFGDGTRLSIL.

V usage is TRBV27 and J usage is TRBJ1-5; the D gene is possibly TRBD1 (5 bases). This CDR3 comprises 14 residues. Deletions cut 2 bases from V and 1 base from J, with 6 bases between. Germline CDR1 MNHEY, CDR2 SMNVEV (reference sequence). The CDR3 here is CASSLGGSNQPQHF. CDR3 DNA sequence: TGTGCCAGCAGTTTAGGGGGGAGCAATCAGCCCCAGCATTTT.

V and J are TRBV11-2 and TRBJ2-3; 9 nucleotides agree with TRBD2. The germline CDR1 and CDR2 sequences are SGHAT and FQNNGV. The CDR3 contains 15 residues. The V segment lost 7 bases and the J segment 4 bases; nucleotides outside the gene matches: 9. The CDR3 DNA reads as TGTGCCAGCACTTCAGGGGGACTAGCCCCAGATACGCAGTATTTT. Its protein is CASTSGGLAPDTQYF.

J is TRBJ1-1 and V is TRBV21-1. TRBV21-1 is a pseudogene. The CDR3 is 13 amino acids. CDR3 coding DNA: TGTGCCAGCAGCTGTGCCTGCGGAACTGAAGCTTTCTTT. Protein: CASSCACGTEAFF.

The V gene is TRBV7-2, the J gene TRBJ1-1; the match to TRBD1 covers 7 bases. V was pared by 5 bases and J by 0 bases, with 6 bases of the junction left unmatched. CDR3 size: 15 residues. Germline CDR1 reads SGHTA; CDR2 reads FQGNSA. CDR3 amino acids: CASSDREMMNTEAFF. The CDR3 DNA follows: TGTGCCAGCAGCGACAGGGAGATGATGAACACTGAAGCTTTCTTT.

The chain is built from TRBV7-2 and TRBJ1-1; perhaps TRBD1 as D (6 bases). The V gene lost 1 base and the J gene lost 11 bases, with 11 bases spanning the gap. The CDR3 runs 12 residues. The V gene's germline CDR1 is SGHTA and CDR2 FQGNSA. CDR3 coding DNA: TGTGCCAGCAGCTTAGACCGGGGGGCGGCTTTCTTT. It specifies CASSLDRGAAFF.

This clone has just a few counts. The chain recombines TRBV2 with TRBJ2-7; D gene uncertain. The length of the CDR3 is 15 residues. Looked up from germline, CDR1 is SNHLY and CDR2 is FYNNEI. V was clipped by 3 bases and J by 0 bases, with 12 bases between them. The CDR3 spells CASSESTASSYEQYF. CDR3 DNA: TGTGCCAGCAGTGAGTCTACTGCTAGCTCCTACGAGCAGTACTTC.

The sample holds one count of this clone. The chain joins TRBV6-1 to TRBJ2-7, with 9 bases that match TRBD2. After removal of 11 bases from V and 0 bases from J, the junction contained 8 bases not matched to a gene. CDR3 length equals 14 residues. Germline CDR1 reads MNHNS; CDR2 reads SASEGT. CDR3 in DNA: TGTGCCGCCACCCCGACTAGCGGCTCCTACGAGCAGTACTTC. Translated, it gives CAATPTSGSYEQYF.

The chain combines TRBV4-2 with TRBJ2-5, with 8 bases identical to TRBD2. V shed 5 bases and J 4 bases; nucleotides not matched to a gene: 9. The CDR3 is made up of 15 amino acids. Germline V lookup: CDR1 LGHNA, CDR2 YNFKEQ. This CDR3 is CASSNIAAGVETQYF. The CDR3 DNA follows: TGTGCCAGCAGCAATATCGCAGCGGGAGTAGAGACCCAGTACTTC.

This clone was observed once. The J gene is TRBJ1-5, the V gene TRBV13; D is unclear. Germline V gene sequence: CDR1 PRHDT, CDR2 FYEKMQ (reference sequence). The CDR3 extends over 14 amino acids. Trimming cost V 2 bases and J 3 bases, with 8 bases left between them. The DNA of the CDR3 is TGTGCCAGCAGCTTAATGGGAGACAATCAGCCCCAGCATTTT. This codes for CASSLMGDNQPQHF.

The V and J genes are TRBV18 and TRBJ2-1, with no clear D. V dropped 2 bases and J dropped 9 bases, with 11 bases sitting between them. CDR3 length: 13 amino acids. Per germline, CDR1 KGHSH and CDR2 LQKENI. The CDR3 DNA reads as TGTGCCAGCTCACCAGCGGATACAACTGAGCAGTTCTTC. This encodes CASSPADTTEQFF. The full variable domain, rest sourced from reference TRBV18 and TRBJ2-1, is NAGVMQNPRHLVRRRGQEARLRCSPMKGHSHVYWYRQLPEEGLKFMVYLQKENIIDESGMPKERFSAEFPKEGPSILRIQQVVRGDSAAYFCASSPADTTEQFFGPGTRLTVL.

The V call is TRBV10-3, the J call TRBJ2-7; 7 bases are a match to TRBD1. The germline V gene has CDR1 ENHRY and CDR2 SYGVKD. The CDR3 is made up of 13 amino acids. The V segment lost 10 bases and the J segment 3 bases; nucleotides outside the gene matches: 9. This chain's CDR3 is CATHAAGGYEQYF. In nucleotides, the CDR3 is TGTGCCACCCACGCCGCAGGGGGCTACGAGCAGTACTTC.

V and J are TRBV4-2 and TRBJ2-1, with 7 positions matching TRBD2. The V gene end was trimmed by 4 bases and the J gene end by 0 bases; junction bases not matched to a gene: 15. The CDR3 runs 19 residues. From germline, CDR1 is LGHNA and CDR2 YNFKEQ. The chain's CDR3 is CASSPPRTCGGSSYNEQFF. The CDR3 nucleotides read TGTGCCAGCAGCCCGCCGCGTACTTGCGGGGGAAGCTCCTACAATGAGCAGTTCTTC.

This chain links TRBV10-2 with TRBJ2-1, with TRBD2 matching over 9 bases. V lost 5 bases, J lost 7 bases, and 9 bases stayed unmatched. CDR1 and CDR2 from the germline V gene are WSHSY and SAAADI. The CDR3 covers 15 residues. In DNA form, the CDR3 reads TGCGCCAGCAGTATAGCGGGAGAGGGACAAAATGAGCAGTTCTTC. It translates to CASSIAGEGQNEQFF.

The CDR3: CASSLNPRLAGAPGELFF. DNA of the CDR3: TGTGCCAGCAGCTTAAACCCCCGACTAGCGGGAGCGCCCGGGGAGCTGTTTTTT. V gene TRBV7-3 combines with J gene TRBJ2-2; 12 nucleotides line up with TRBD2. The CDR3 covers 18 residues. Per germline, CDR1 SGHTA and CDR2 FQGTGA. The trim removed 1 base at V and 6 bases at J, leaving 9 bases unmatched.

V and J are TRBV10-2 and TRBJ2-7; 13 nucleotides agree with TRBD2. From germline, CDR1 is WSHSY and CDR2 SAAADI. CDR3 length equals 16 residues. V lost 0 bases to trimming and J lost 5 bases; unmatched junction nucleotides: 4. CDR3 sequence reads: CASSESIGLAGDEQYF. The CDR3 nucleotides are TGCGCCAGCAGTGAGTCAATAGGACTAGCGGGAGACGAGCAGTACTTC.

This clone has a handful of counts. The CDR3 nucleotides read TGTGCCAGCACCCTAAAGGGGAACTCCTACGAGCAGTACTTC. Residues: CASTLKGNSYEQYF. The rearrangement joins TRBV7-2 to TRBJ2-7; weak D call: TRBD1 (5 bases). CDR3 length equals 14 residues. V lost 7 bases and J lost 0, with 13 bases in between. Germline V gives CDR1 SGHTA, CDR2 FQGNSA. The full variable domain, completed using reference TRBV7-2 and TRBJ2-7, is GAGVSQSPSNKVTEKGKDVELRCDPISGHTALYWYRQSLGQGLEFLIYFQGNSAPDKSGLPSDRFSAERTGGSVSTLTIQRTQQEDSAVYLCASTLKGNSYEQYFGPGTRLTVT.

The J gene is TRBJ2-7, the V gene TRBV5-6; 11 nucleotides agree with TRBD2. The CDR3 is 16 residues long. CDR1 is SGHDT and CDR2 is YYEEEE in the germline V gene. V was clipped by 5 bases and J by 1 base; unmatched bases: 8. CDR3 in DNA: TGTGCCAGCAGTCAGCCCACTAGCGGGAGTTCCTACGAGCAGTACTTC. This encodes CASSQPTSGSSYEQYF.

This chain joins TRBV7-9 and TRBJ2-3; 14 nucleotides line up with TRBD2. Germline CDR1 and CDR2: SEHNR and FQNEAQ (reference sequence). The CDR3 extends over 18 amino acids. The V segment lost 7 bases and the J segment 3 bases; nucleotides outside the gene matches: 12. CDR3 sequence (DNA): TGTGCCAGCACCCCCCGGGCCCGGACTAGCGGGAGGACAGATACGCAGTATTTT. It is translated as CASTPRARTSGRTDTQYF.

The chain recombines TRBV5-1 with TRBJ1-1, with TRBD1 matching over 9 bases. V lost 0 bases, J lost 6 bases, and 6 bases stayed unmatched. The CDR3 length is 15 residues. Germline V lookup: CDR1 SGHRS, CDR2 YFSETQ. The CDR3: CASSLGDRETSEAFF. The DNA of the CDR3 is TGCGCCAGCAGCTTGGGGGACAGGGAGACATCTGAAGCTTTCTTT.

This chain connects TRBV15 to TRBJ1-4, with no clear D. CDR3 length: 13 residues. V was trimmed by 2 bases and J by 5 bases, leaving 6 bases between them. CDR1 is LNHNV and CDR2 is YYDKDF in the germline V gene (reference sequence). The CDR3 sequence is CATSRSHNEKLFF. CDR3 bases: TGTGCCACCAGCAGAAGCCACAATGAAAAACTGTTTTTT.

This clone has more than one count but fewer than ten. The gene calls are TRBV15 and TRBJ1-5, with D unclear. CDR1 is LNHNV and CDR2 is YYDKDF in the germline V gene (reference sequence). This CDR3 has 14 amino acids. V lost 7 bases, J lost 0 bases, and 10 bases lay in between. This CDR3 reads CATMADYSNQPQHF. CDR3 sequence (DNA): TGTGCCACCATGGCCGATTATAGCAATCAGCCCCAGCATTTT. Together with reference TRBV15 and TRBJ1-5, the CDR3 gives the full variable domain: DAMVIQNPRYQVTQFGKPVTLSCSQTLNHNVMYWYQQKSSQAPKLLFHYYDKDFNNEADTPDNFQSRRPNTSFCFLDIRSPGLGDTAMYLCATMADYSNQPQHFGDGTRLSIL.

V and J are TRBV2 and TRBJ1-1; TRBD1 is a possible D gene (5 bases). The CDR3 is made up of 14 amino acids. The germline V gene encodes CDR1 SNHLY and CDR2 FYNNEI. Trimming removed 1 base from V and 9 bases from J, with 15 bases in between. CDR3 coding DNA: TGTGCCAGCAGTGAAGAGGGGCCCGGCACCCAAGCTTTCTTT. Its translation: CASSEEGPGTQAFF. The full variable domain, in which reference TRBV2 and TRBJ1-1 provide the parts outside the CDR3, is EPEVTQTPSHQVTQMGQEVILRCVPISNHLYFYWYRQILGQKVEFLVSFYNNEISEKSEIFDDQFSVERPDGSNFTLKIRSTKLEDSAMYFCASSEEGPGTQAFFGQGTRLTVV.

This chain joins TRBV4-1 and TRBJ1-5; D gene unclear. Trimming removed 1 base at V and 5 bases at J, with 12 bases between. Germline CDR1 is MGHRA and CDR2 is YSYEKL. The CDR3 sequence is 15 residues long. The CDR3 sequence is CASSQVDRGHQPQHF. In DNA, the CDR3 is TGCGCCAGCAGCCAAGTCGATAGAGGGCATCAGCCCCAGCATTTT.

In its sample, this clone was seen once. The rearrangement joins TRBV11-3 to TRBJ2-1, with 9 nucleotides matching TRBD1. Germline trimming cut 1 base from V and 8 bases from J; bases unmatched to any gene: 3. This CDR3 contains 14 residues. Germline V gives CDR1 SGHNT, CDR2 YENEEA. DNA of the CDR3: TGTGCCAGCAGCTTAGGATGGACAGGGGATGAGCAGTTCTTC. It specifies CASSLGWTGDEQFF.

CDR3 nucleotides: TGTGCTAGTGGGCCCCATCGGGGGGGTTCGGTTGCACAGACCCAGCATTTT. It is translated as CASGPHRGGSVAQTQHF. The rearrangement joins TRBV12-5 to TRBJ1-5; a weak D match, TRBD1 (5 bases). The CDR3 extends over 17 amino acids. Germline CDR1 is LGHNT and CDR2 is FRNRAP. The ends were cut back, 6 bases at V and 11 bases at J, with 29 bases in the middle.